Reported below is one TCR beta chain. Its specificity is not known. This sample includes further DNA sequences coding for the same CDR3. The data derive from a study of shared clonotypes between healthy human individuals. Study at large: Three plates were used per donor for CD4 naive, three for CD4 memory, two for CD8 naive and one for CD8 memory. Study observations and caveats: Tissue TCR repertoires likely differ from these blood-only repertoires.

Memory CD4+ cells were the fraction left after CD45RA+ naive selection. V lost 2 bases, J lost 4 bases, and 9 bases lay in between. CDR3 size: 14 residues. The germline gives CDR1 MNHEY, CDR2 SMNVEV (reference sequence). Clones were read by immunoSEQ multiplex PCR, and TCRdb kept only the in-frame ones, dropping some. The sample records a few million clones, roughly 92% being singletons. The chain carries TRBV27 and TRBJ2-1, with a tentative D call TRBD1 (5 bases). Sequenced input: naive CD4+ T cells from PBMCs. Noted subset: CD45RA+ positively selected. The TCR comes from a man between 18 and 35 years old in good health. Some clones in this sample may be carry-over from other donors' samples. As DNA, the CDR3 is TGTGCCAGCAGTTTACTAGACAGTTACAATGAGCAGTTCTTC. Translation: CASSLLDSYNEQFF.